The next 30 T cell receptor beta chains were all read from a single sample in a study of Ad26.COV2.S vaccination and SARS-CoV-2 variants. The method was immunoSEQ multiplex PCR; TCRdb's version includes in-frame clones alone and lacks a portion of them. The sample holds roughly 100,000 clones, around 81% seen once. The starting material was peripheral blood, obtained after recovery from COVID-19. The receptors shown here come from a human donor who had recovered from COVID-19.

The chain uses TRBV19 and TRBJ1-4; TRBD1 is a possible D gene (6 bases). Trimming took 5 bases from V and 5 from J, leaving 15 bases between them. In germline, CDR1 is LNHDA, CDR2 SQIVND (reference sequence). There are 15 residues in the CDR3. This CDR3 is CASSAGQTVNEKLFF. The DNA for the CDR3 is TGTGCCAGTAGTGCCGGACAGACCGTGAATGAAAAACTGTTTTTT.

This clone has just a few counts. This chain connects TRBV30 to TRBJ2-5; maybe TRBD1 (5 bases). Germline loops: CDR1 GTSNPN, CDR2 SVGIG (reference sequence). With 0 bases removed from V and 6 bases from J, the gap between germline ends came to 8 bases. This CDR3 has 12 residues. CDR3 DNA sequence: TGTGCCTGGAGTGTAAGACAGCAGACCCAGTACTTC. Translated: CAWSVRQQTQYF.

The CDR3 nucleotides are TGTGCCAGCAGTTACAGCAGACCAAGTAACACAGATACGCAGTATTTT. Translating it yields CASSYSRPSNTDTQYF. This chain joins TRBV6-6 and TRBJ2-3; D call uncertain. CDR3 length: 16 amino acids. Germline V CDR1 and CDR2: MNHNY, SVGAGI (reference sequence). With 2 bases removed from V and 2 bases from J, the gap between germline ends came to 14 bases.

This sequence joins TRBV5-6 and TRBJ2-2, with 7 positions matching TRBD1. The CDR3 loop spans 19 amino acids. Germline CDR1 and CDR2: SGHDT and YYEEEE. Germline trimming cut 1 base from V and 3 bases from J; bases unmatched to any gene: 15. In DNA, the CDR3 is TGTGCCAGCAGCTTGCTCCACGTATTGAAGGGGGCCGACACCGGGGAGCTGTTTTTT. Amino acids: CASSLLHVLKGADTGELFF.

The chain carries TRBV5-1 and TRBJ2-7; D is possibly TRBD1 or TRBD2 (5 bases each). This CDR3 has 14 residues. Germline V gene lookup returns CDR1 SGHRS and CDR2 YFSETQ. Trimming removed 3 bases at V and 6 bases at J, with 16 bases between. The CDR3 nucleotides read TGCGCCAGCAGCTCTGGGACGCTAGGGGCCGAGCAGTACTTC. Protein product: CASSSGTLGAEQYF.

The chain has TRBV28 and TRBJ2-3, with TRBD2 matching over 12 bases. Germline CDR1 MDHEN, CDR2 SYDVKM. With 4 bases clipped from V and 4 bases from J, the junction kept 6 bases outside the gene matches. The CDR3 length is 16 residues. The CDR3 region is CASSSSLAGGPDTQYF. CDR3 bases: TGTGCCAGCAGTTCTTCCCTAGCGGGGGGGCCAGATACGCAGTATTTT.

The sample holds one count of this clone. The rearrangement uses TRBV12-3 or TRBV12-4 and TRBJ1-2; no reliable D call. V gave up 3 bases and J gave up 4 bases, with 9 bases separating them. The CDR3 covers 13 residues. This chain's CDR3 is CASSFSWGYGYTF. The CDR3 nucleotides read TGTGCCAGCAGTTTCTCTTGGGGCTATGGCTACACCTTC.

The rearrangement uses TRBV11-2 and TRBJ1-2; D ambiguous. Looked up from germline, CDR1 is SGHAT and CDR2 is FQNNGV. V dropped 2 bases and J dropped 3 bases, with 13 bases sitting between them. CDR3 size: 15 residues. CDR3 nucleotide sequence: TGTGCCAGCAGCTTATCGGCAGGTCCTGACTATGGCTACACCTTC. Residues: CASSLSAGPDYGYTF.

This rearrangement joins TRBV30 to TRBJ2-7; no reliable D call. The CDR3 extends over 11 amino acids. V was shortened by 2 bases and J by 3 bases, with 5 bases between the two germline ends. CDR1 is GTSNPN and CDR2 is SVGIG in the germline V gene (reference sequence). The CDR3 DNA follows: TGTGCCTGGAGTCACAACTACGAGCAGTACTTC. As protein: CAWSHNYEQYF.

CDR3 region: CASNVNRDSIYEQYF. The CDR3 DNA follows: TGTGCCAGCAACGTAAACCGGGACAGCATCTACGAGCAGTACTTC. The chain uses TRBV7-2 and TRBJ2-7; 7 nucleotides line up with TRBD1. Germline loops: CDR1 SGHTA, CDR2 FQGNSA. The length of the CDR3 is 15 residues. Trimming removed 7 bases from V and 3 bases from J; junction bases left unmatched: 12.

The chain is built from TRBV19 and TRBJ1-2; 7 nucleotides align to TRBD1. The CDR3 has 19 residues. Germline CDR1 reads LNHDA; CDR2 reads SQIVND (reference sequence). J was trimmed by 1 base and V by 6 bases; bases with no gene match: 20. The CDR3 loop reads CASSRDAGGGTVLNYGYTF. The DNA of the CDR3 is TGTGCCAGTAGCCGTGACGCAGGCGGCGGGACAGTCCTTAACTATGGCTACACCTTC.

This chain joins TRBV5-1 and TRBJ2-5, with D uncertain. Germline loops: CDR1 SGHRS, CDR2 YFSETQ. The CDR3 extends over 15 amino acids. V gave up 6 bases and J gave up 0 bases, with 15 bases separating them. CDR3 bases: TGCGCCAGCAACCCAGGCGCCGCTTACCAAGAGACCCAGTACTTC. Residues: CASNPGAAYQETQYF.

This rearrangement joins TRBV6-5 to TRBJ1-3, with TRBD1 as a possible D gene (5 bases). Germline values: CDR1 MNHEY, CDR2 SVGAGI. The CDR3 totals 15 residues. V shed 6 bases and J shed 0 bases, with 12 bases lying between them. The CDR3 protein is CASRGTAGSGNTIYF. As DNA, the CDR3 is TGTGCCAGCAGAGGGACCGCCGGCTCTGGAAACACCATATATTTT.

The CDR3 loop is CASSAGRGGTDTQYF. DNA of the CDR3: TGTGCCAGCAGTGCAGGGCGGGGGGGAACAGATACGCAGTATTTT. This chain links TRBV2 with TRBJ2-3; 9 nucleotides line up with TRBD2. The length of the CDR3 is 15 residues. V dropped 4 bases and J dropped 3; count of bases not matched to a gene: 5. Germline V gene sequence: CDR1 SNHLY, CDR2 FYNNEI.

CDR3 DNA: TGTGCCAGCAGTGAGGTTGGGGAAGAGACCCAGTACTTC. This sequence encodes CASSEVGEETQYF. V is TRBV6-2 or TRBV6-3 and J is TRBJ2-5, with no clear D. CDR1 is MNHEY, CDR2 SVGEGT, per germline. The CDR3 is made up of 13 amino acids. The V gene lost 5 bases and the J gene lost 3 bases, with 10 bases spanning the gap.

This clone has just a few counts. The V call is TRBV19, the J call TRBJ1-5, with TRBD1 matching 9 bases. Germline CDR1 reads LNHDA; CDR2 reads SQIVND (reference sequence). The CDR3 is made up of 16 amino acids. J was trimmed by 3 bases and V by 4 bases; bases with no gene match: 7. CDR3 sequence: CASSTIGQGTNQPQHF. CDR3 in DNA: TGTGCCAGTAGTACAATAGGACAGGGGACCAATCAGCCCCAGCATTTT.

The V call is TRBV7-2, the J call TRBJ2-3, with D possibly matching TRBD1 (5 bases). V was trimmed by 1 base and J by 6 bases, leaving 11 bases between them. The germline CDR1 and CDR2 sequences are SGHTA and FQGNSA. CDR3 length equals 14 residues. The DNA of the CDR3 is TGTGCCAGCAGCTTAGTTCCGGACACCGATACGCAGTATTTT. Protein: CASSLVPDTDTQYF. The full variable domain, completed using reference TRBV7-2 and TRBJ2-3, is GAGVSQSPSNKVTEKGKDVELRCDPISGHTALYWYRQSLGQGLEFLIYFQGNSAPDKSGLPSDRFSAERTGGSVSTLTIQRTQQEDSAVYLCASSLVPDTDTQYFGPGTRLTVL.

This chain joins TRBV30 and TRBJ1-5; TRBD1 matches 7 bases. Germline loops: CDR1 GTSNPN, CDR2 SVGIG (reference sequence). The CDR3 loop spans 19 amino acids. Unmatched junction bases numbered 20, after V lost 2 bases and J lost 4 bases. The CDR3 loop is CAWSKPTRDSSPINQPQHF. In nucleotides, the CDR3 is TGTGCCTGGAGTAAGCCAACCCGGGACAGCTCACCGATTAATCAGCCCCAGCATTTT.

CDR3 DNA sequence: TGTGCCAGCAGCCTCCTTAACAGTGCTGGGGCCAACGTCCTGACTTTC. Its translation: CASSLLNSAGANVLTF. The J gene is TRBJ2-6, the V gene TRBV7-9; D unclear. With 5 bases removed from V and 2 bases from J, the gap between germline ends came to 13 bases. Germline V gives CDR1 SEHNR, CDR2 FQNEAQ (reference sequence). This CDR3 is built from 16 residues.

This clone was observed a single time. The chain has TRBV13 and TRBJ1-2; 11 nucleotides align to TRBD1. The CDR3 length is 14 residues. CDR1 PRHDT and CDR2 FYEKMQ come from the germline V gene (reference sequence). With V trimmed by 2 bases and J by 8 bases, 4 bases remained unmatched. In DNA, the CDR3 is TGTGCCAGCAGCTTAAGGACAGGGGGCGCCGGCTACACCTTC. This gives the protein CASSLRTGGAGYTF.

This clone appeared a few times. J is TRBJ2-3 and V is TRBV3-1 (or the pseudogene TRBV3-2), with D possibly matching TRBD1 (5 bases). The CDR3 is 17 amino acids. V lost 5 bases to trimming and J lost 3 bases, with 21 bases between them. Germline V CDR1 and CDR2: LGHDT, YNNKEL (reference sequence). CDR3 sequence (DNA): TGTGCCAGCAGCTACACCAGGGTGGCCACGACGACAGATACGCAGTATTTT. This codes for CASSYTRVATTTDTQYF.

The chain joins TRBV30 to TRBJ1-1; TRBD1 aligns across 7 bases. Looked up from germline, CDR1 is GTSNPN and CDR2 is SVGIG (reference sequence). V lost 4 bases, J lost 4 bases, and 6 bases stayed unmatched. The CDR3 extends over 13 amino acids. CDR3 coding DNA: TGTGCCTGGACCCGGACAGGTAGCACTGAAGCTTTCTTT. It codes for CAWTRTGSTEAFF.

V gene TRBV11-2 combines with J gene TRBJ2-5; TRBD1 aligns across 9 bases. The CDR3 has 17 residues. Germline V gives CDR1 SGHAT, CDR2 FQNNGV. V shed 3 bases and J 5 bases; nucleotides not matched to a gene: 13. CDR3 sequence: CASSFEGGQGRFETQYF. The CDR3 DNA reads TGTGCCAGCAGCTTCGAAGGGGGACAGGGTCGGTTCGAGACCCAGTACTTC.

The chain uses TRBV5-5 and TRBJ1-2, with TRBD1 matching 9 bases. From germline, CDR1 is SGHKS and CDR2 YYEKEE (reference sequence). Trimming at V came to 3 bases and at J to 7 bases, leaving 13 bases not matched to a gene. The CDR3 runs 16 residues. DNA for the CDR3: TGTGCCAGCAGCTCCAACTCGGGACAGGGTATCTCTGGCTACACCTTC. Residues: CASSSNSGQGISGYTF. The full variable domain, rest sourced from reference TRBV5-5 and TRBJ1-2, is DAGVTQSPTHLIKTRGQQVTLRCSPISGHKSVSWYQQVLGQGPQFIFQYYEKEERGRGNFPDRFSARQFPNYSSELNVNALLLGDSALYLCASSSNSGQGISGYTFGSGTRLTVV.

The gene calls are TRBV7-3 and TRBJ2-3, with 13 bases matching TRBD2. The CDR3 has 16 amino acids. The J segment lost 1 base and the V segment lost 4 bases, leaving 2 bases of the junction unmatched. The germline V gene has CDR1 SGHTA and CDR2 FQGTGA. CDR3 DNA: TGTGCCAGCAGCTCAGGACTAGCGGGGGGCACAGATACGCAGTATTTT. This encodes CASSSGLAGGTDTQYF.

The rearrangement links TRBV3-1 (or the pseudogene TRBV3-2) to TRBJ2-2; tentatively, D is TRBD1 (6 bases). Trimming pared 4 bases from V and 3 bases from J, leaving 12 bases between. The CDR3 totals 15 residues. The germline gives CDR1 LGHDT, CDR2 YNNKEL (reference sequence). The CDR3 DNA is TGTGCCAGCAGCCTCCGACAGGCCGACACCGGGGAGCTGTTTTTT. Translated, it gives CASSLRQADTGELFF.

CDR3 nucleotides: TGTGCCAGCAGCTTTTCGACAGGGAACACTGAAGCTTTCTTT. Residues: CASSFSTGNTEAFF. V usage is TRBV5-4 and J usage is TRBJ1-1, with D maybe TRBD1 (6 bases). V shed 2 bases and J shed 1 base, with 9 bases lying between them. Germline CDR1 and CDR2: SGHNT and YYREEE (reference sequence). The CDR3 has 14 amino acids.

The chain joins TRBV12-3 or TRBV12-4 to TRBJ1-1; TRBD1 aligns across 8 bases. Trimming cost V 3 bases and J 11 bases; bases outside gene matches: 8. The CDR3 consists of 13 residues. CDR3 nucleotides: TGTGCCAGCAGTTTGTCCAGGGGGCATACGGCTTTCTTT. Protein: CASSLSRGHTAFF.

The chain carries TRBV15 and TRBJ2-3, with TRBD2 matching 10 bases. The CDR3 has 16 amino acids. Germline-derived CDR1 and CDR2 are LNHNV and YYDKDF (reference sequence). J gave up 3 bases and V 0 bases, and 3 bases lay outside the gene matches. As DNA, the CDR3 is TGTGCCACCAGCAGAGAGTCTAGCGGGGGTACAGATACGCAGTATTTT. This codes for CATSRESSGGTDTQYF. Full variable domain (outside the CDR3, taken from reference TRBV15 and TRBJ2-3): DAMVIQNPRYQVTQFGKPVTLSCSQTLNHNVMYWYQQKSSQAPKLLFHYYDKDFNNEADTPDNFQSRRPNTSFCFLDIRSPGLGDTAMYLCATSRESSGGTDTQYFGPGTRLTVL.

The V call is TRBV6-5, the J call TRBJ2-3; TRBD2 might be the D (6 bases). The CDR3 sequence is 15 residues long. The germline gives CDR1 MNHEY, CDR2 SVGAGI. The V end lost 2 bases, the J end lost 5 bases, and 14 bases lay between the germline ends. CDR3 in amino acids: CASSYVAGMGDTQYF. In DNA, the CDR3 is TGTGCCAGCAGTTACGTGGCGGGGATGGGAGATACGCAGTATTTT.